Following are 16 T cell receptor beta chains from one sample sequenced in a study of control samples from healthy donors and cancer patients. The repertoire was sequenced with immunoSEQ multiplex PCR; TCRdb's copy has only in-frame clones and lacks some. The sample shows tens of thousands of clones, roughly 90% of them seen only once. The sequencing sample was made of PBMCs. The receptor source for this set is a young man with colorectal cancer.

The chain links TRBV4-3 to TRBJ2-1; 10 nucleotides match TRBD2. J lost 1 base, V lost 0 bases, and 6 bases had no gene match. CDR3 length: 18 amino acids. Germline-derived CDR1 and CDR2 are LGHNA and YSLEER. The CDR3 protein is CASSQELAGLPSYNEQFF. DNA for the CDR3: TGCGCCAGCAGCCAAGAACTAGCGGGGCTACCATCCTACAATGAGCAGTTCTTC.

This sequence joins TRBV7-8 and TRBJ2-5; TRBD2 matches 9 bases. CDR1 and CDR2 (germline): SGHVS, FQNEAQ. This CDR3 is built from 17 residues. V trimming: 0 bases; J trimming: 0 bases; junction bases outside the gene matches: 5. Here the CDR3 DNA reads TGTGCCAGCAGCTTAGCTGCGGGGGGGACCCACCAAGAGACCCAGTACTTC. Encoded protein: CASSLAAGGTHQETQYF.

The V call is TRBV29-1, the J call TRBJ1-1; no clear D. CDR3 size: 12 residues. Germline lookup yields CDR1 SQVTM and CDR2 ANQGSEA. The ends were cut back, 3 bases at V and 5 bases at J, with 10 bases in the middle. In DNA form, the CDR3 reads TGCAGCGTTGATCCACGATTAACTGAAGCTTTCTTT. This translates into CSVDPRLTEAFF.

This clone was found once. The chain couples TRBV29-1 to TRBJ1-1, with TRBD1 matching 7 bases. CDR1 is SQVTM, CDR2 ANQGSEA, per germline. V lost 5 bases, J lost 4 bases, and 4 bases stayed unmatched. This CDR3 comprises 12 residues. CDR3 sequence reads: CSVSAGGTEAFF. CDR3 nucleotides: TGCAGCGTTTCAGCAGGGGGCACTGAAGCTTTCTTT.

This chain uses TRBV7-9 with TRBJ1-1; 7 bases agree with TRBD1. CDR1 is SEHNR, CDR2 FQNEAQ, per germline (reference sequence). Trimming removed 2 bases from V and 5 bases from J; junction bases left unmatched: 5. This CDR3 spans 14 amino acids. The CDR3 DNA reads as TGTGCCAGCAGCTTAAAGGGGGCGAAGACTGAAGCTTTCTTT. Residues: CASSLKGAKTEAFF. Together with reference TRBV7-9 and TRBJ1-1, the CDR3 gives the full variable domain: DTGVSQNPRHKITKRGQNVTFRCDPISEHNRLYWYRQTLGQGPEFLTYFQNEAQLEKSRLLSDRFSAERPKGSFSTLEIQRTEQGDSAMYLCASSLKGAKTEAFFGQGTRLTVV.

Only one count was recorded for this clone. This sequence joins TRBV5-1 and TRBJ1-2; maybe TRBD1 (5 bases). This CDR3 spans 16 amino acids. Germline CDR1 is SGHRS and CDR2 is YFSETQ. Trimming removed 0 bases at V and 6 bases at J, with 18 bases between. CDR3 in amino acids: CASSLGRNARGDGYTF. CDR3 DNA: TGCGCCAGCAGCTTGGGGAGGAATGCCCGAGGGGATGGCTACACCTTC.

V usage is TRBV5-6 and J usage is TRBJ1-5; D possibly corresponds to TRBD1 (6 bases). V gave up 1 base and J gave up 4 bases, with 12 bases separating them. The CDR3 length is 15 residues. Germline CDR1 reads SGHDT; CDR2 reads YYEEEE. This chain's CDR3 is CASSLWGANNQPQHF. The CDR3 nucleotides read TGTGCCAGCAGCTTGTGGGGGGCGAATAATCAGCCCCAGCATTTT.

The chain recombines TRBV27 with TRBJ2-1; 15 bases line up with TRBD2. This CDR3 spans 18 amino acids. The V gene end was trimmed by 5 bases and the J gene end by 6 bases; junction bases not matched to a gene: 11. The germline gives CDR1 MNHEY, CDR2 SMNVEV (reference sequence). The CDR3 sequence: CASSPGLAGGPGSNEQFF. The CDR3 coding sequence is TGTGCCAGCAGTCCTGGACTAGCGGGGGGGCCGGGTTCCAATGAGCAGTTCTTC.

V is TRBV10-2 and J is TRBJ1-2; 8 nucleotides line up with TRBD1. The CDR3 runs 14 residues. V shed 3 bases and J 4 bases; nucleotides not matched to a gene: 4. Germline lookup yields CDR1 WSHSY and CDR2 SAAADI. This CDR3 is CASSETGGPYGYTF. In nucleotides, the CDR3 is TGCGCCAGCAGTGAAACAGGGGGTCCCTATGGCTACACCTTC.

This rearrangement joins TRBV5-6 to TRBJ1-5, with a tentative D call TRBD1 (5 bases). CDR3 size: 15 residues. The germline V and J ends were trimmed by 0 bases and 7 bases, with 14 bases remaining between them. Per germline, CDR1 SGHDT and CDR2 YYEEEE. CDR3 in amino acids: CASSLAPGSSQPQHF. The CDR3 DNA reads TGTGCCAGCAGCTTGGCCCCAGGGTCAAGCCAGCCCCAGCATTTT.

The chain recombines TRBV7-7 with TRBJ2-2, with 9 nucleotides matching TRBD1. V was clipped by 5 bases and J by 6 bases; unmatched bases: 4. CDR3 length: 14 residues. Germline V gene lookup returns CDR1 SSHAT and CDR2 FNYEAQ (reference sequence). The DNA of the CDR3 is TGTGCCAGCAGCCGGGACAGGGAGTCCGGGGAGCTGTTTTTT. Translation gives CASSRDRESGELFF.

The chain employs TRBV27 and TRBJ2-2; D ambiguous. The germline V gene has CDR1 MNHEY and CDR2 SMNVEV (reference sequence). Deletions cut 1 base from V and 0 bases from J, with 6 bases between. The CDR3 runs to 15 residues. CDR3 protein: CASSLWQANTGELFF. The DNA of the CDR3 is TGTGCCAGCAGTTTATGGCAGGCGAACACCGGGGAGCTGTTTTTT.

The chain combines TRBV7-2 with TRBJ1-1, with 8 bases identical to TRBD1. This CDR3 spans 16 amino acids. J lost 6 bases, V lost 2 bases, and 11 bases had no gene match. Germline V gives CDR1 SGHTA, CDR2 FQGNSA. CDR3 bases: TGTGCCAGCAGCTTACTAATTGGGACAGGTCCACCTGAAGCTTTCTTT. It is translated as CASSLLIGTGPPEAFF.

In the case of this clone: One end of the junction varies from germline; a read error may be responsible. The chain employs TRBV7-2 and TRBJ2-3; 7 bases are a match to TRBD1. This CDR3 is built from 16 residues. CDR1 is SGHTA, CDR2 FQGNSA, per germline. CDR3 amino acids: CASSLAGTDYTDTQYF. In DNA form, the CDR3 reads TGTGCCAGCAGCCTAGCTGGGACAGACTACACAGATACGCAGTATTTT.

The rearrangement joins TRBV9 to TRBJ2-2; the match to TRBD2 covers 11 bases. Germline CDR1 is SGDLS and CDR2 is YYNGEE. The CDR3 spans 16 residues. The ends lost 4 bases at V and 2 bases at J; junction bases unmatched: 4. The CDR3 spells CASSFSGGGNTGELFF. DNA for the CDR3: TGTGCCAGCAGCTTTAGCGGGGGGGGTAACACCGGGGAGCTGTTTTTT.

The genes are TRBV4-1 and TRBJ1-4, with 12 bases fitting TRBD1. This CDR3 comprises 17 residues. V lost 1 base, J lost 7 bases, and 7 bases stayed unmatched. Looked up from germline, CDR1 is MGHRA and CDR2 is YSYEKL. The CDR3 protein is CASSQVGRDRGREKLFF. CDR3 nucleotide sequence: TGCGCCAGCAGCCAAGTAGGTCGGGACAGGGGGCGTGAAAAACTGTTTTTT.